This T cell receptor (beta chain) was recovered during a study of cytomegalovirus exposure and HLA in healthy donors. The CDR3 extends over 16 amino acids. The V and J ends lost 2 bases and 5 bases, in that order; junction bases with no gene match: 10. Germline loops: CDR1 SGDLS, CDR2 YYNGEE. Primers for the PCR totalled 60 Vbeta and 13 Jbeta. TCRdb's table, derived via immunoSEQ multiplex PCR, lists solely in-frame clones and lacks some. The sample lists some 140,000 clones, about 76% seen once, with approximately 7.7% in the top ten. The sequenced sample was PBMCs. The TCR sequence derives from a man aged 25-40 years in good health and CMV-seropositive. V is TRBV9 and J is TRBJ2-5; 9 bases match TRBD2. For the CDR3, the DNA is TGTGCCAGCAGCGTGGGGGCGGGAGGGCAGGGGGAGACCCAGTACTTC. This sequence encodes CASSVGAGGQGETQYF.